This T cell receptor (beta chain) was sequenced during a study of control samples from healthy donors and cancer patients. Clones were read by immunoSEQ multiplex PCR, and TCRdb kept only the in-frame ones, dropping some. This sample yields more than 100,000 clones, of which nearly 90% are seen a single time; more than 6.5% belongs to the top ten. V was shortened by 1 base and J by 3 bases, with 19 bases between the two germline ends. The CDR3 is made up of 17 amino acids. CDR1 is MNHNS, CDR2 SASEGT, per germline. Sequencing was carried out using PBMCs. The V and J genes are TRBV6-1 and TRBJ2-7; the D call may be TRBD1 or TRBD2 (6 bases each). The TCR sequence derives from a middle-aged man with head and neck cancer. The CDR3 DNA follows: TGTGCCAGCAGTGAAGGTCTTAGGGGGGCGAGAGACTACGAGCAGTACTTC. Protein product: CASSEGLRGARDYEQYF.